This T cell receptor (beta chain) is drawn from a study of PD-1 blockade in classical Hodgkin lymphoma. Broader study findings: As was reported, newly diagnosed patients showed lower baseline TCR diversity than healthy donors did. CD4+ but not CD8+ TCR diversity rose significantly by C4D1.

Only in-frame clones appear in the TCRdb table, and some are missing; sequencing was by immunoSEQ multiplex PCR. The data contain 90,000 to 130,000 clones, 89% of them seen just once; the ten biggest clones take up around 20%. As to this clone: Antigen unknown.

Brentuximab vedotin exposure varied, and every patient relapsed after autologous stem cell transplantation. The sequenced sample was peripheral blood mononuclear cells (PBMCs), obtained before the second cycle of nivolumab. This TCR was sampled from a human donor with classical Hodgkin lymphoma.

The CDR3: CASSVATGVGTEAFF. DNA of the CDR3: TGTGCCAGCAGCGTCGCCACAGGGGTTGGCACTGAAGCTTTCTTT. The chain couples TRBV28 to TRBJ1-1, with TRBD1 matching over 7 bases. The CDR3 is made up of 15 amino acids. The germline gives CDR1 MDHEN, CDR2 SYDVKM. Trimming cost V 6 bases and J 4 bases; bases outside gene matches: 11.